This T cell receptor (beta chain) is drawn from a study of control samples from healthy donors and cancer patients. Only in-frame clones appear in the TCRdb table, and some are missing; sequencing was by immunoSEQ multiplex PCR. The sample has around 95,000 clones; about 88% are singletons. Germline V lookup: CDR1 KGHDR, CDR2 SFDVKD. The CDR3 spans 16 residues. Between the trimmed V and J ends, which lost 5 bases and 3 bases, there was a span of 16 bases. The table lists this clone with a count of one. The sequenced sample consisted of blood. This sequence joins TRBV24-1 and TRBJ1-5; possible D gene TRBD1, 6 bases. The receptor was derived from a woman aged 50 to 60 in good health. CDR3 sequence reads: CATSGPGTNLNQPQHF. In nucleotides, the CDR3 is TGTGCCACCAGTGGCCCCGGGACAAACCTCAATCAGCCCCAGCATTTT.